The rows below give T cell receptor beta chains drawn from one sample of a study of blood T cell repertoires in COVID-19. Sequencing was performed with immunoSEQ multiplex PCR; in TCRdb, only in-frame clones are kept and a portion is missing. This repertoire shows roughly 40,000 clones, roughly 89% found once; its top ten account for around 6.1%. Sample: peripheral blood. Receptors originate from a human donor in a cohort sampled during active COVID-19. Each CDR3 is given with its conserved first and last residue.

TRBJ2-1,TRBV4-1,CASSQRTGGVDEQFF
TRBJ2-7,TRBV6-5,CASSFGTSGSYEQYF
TRBJ1-5,TRBV30,CAWSAGQGAFGNQPQHF
TRBJ2-7,TRBV5-1,CASSPGGTANSYEQYF
TRBJ2-2,TRBV7-7,CASRTQGAGELFF
TRBJ2-3,TRBV5-1,CASSLGDRGGADTQYF
TRBJ2-7,TRBV6-5,CASSYSHRSTYEQYF
TRBJ1-1,TRBV12-3/TRBV12-4,CASSLRGGGTAFF
TRBJ2-5,TRBV30,CAWSAGQQETQYF
TRBJ2-7,TRBV4-1,CASSQARGTYEQYF
TRBJ2-3,TRBV2,CASSDGRRTDTQYF
TRBJ1-4,TRBV3-1/TRBV3-2,CASSPKGGAWEKLFF
TRBJ2-1,TRBV6-5,CASILTGPPSNEQFF
TRBJ2-1,TRBV9,CASSVDGLQGTEQFF
TRBJ2-7,TRBV27,CASRPGQSHEQYF
TRBJ1-5,TRBV19,CASSIGFTGGNQPQHF
TRBJ1-5,TRBV28,CASSSGQGARTGQPQHF
TRBJ2-3,TRBV4-1,CASSHTDRVRTDTQYF
TRBJ2-5,TRBV7-9,CASSARGTGTRETQYF
TRBJ1-2,TRBV23-1,CASSLWGTIASRGYTF
TRBJ1-6,TRBV30,CAWSARTENSPLHF
TRBJ2-3,TRBV19,CASSALDLAGTDTQYF
TRBJ2-7,TRBV3-1/TRBV3-2,CATGTGNYEQYF